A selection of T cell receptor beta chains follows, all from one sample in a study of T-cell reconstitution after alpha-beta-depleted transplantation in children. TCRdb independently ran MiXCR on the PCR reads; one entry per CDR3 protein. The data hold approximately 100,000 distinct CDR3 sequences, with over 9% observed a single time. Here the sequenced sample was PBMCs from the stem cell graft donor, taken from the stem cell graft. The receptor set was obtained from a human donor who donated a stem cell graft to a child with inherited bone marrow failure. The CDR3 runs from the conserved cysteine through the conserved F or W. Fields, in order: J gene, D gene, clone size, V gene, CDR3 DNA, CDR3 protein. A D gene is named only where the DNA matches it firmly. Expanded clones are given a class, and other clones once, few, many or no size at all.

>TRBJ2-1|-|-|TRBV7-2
TGTGCCAGCAGCGGATACAATGAGCAGTTCTTC
CASSGYNEQFF
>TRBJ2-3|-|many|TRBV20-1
TGCAGTGCGGCACAGGGAGTGGGAGATACGCAGTATTTT
CSAAQGVGDTQYF
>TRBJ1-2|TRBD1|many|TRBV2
TGTGCCAGCAGGCAGGGGGCTGACTATGGCTACACCTTC
CASRQGADYGYTF
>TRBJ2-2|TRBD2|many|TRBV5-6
TGTGCCAGCAGCTTGGGCAGCGGGAGGGCCCTAGCGAACACCGGGGAGCTGTTTTTT
CASSLGSGRALANTGELFF
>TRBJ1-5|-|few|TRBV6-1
TGTGCCAGCAGGTCGACGGGCAATCAGCCCCAGCATTTT
CASRSTGNQPQHF
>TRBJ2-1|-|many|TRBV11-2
TGTGCCAGCAGTCAATTGTGGGGGTACAATGAGCAGTTCTTC
CASSQLWGYNEQFF
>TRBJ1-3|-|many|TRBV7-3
TGTGCCAGCAGCGTCGGTCCCTCTGGAAACACCATATATTTT
CASSVGPSGNTIYF
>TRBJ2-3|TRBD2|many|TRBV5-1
TGCGCCAGCAGCCGGGGGTTACCGGGACTAGGAGGCACAGATACGCAGTATTTT
CASSRGLPGLGGTDTQYF
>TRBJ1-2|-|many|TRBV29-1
TGCAGCGTTGAAAAGGGCAGAGATGGCTACACCTTC
CSVEKGRDGYTF
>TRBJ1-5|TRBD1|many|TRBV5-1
TGCGCCAGCAGCGCTGGGACAGATTCTGTCGGTAGCAATCAGCCCCAGCATTTT
CASSAGTDSVGSNQPQHF